This T cell receptor (beta chain) was documented in a study of glioma-infiltrating T cells. Overall study results and limits: Above-expected tissue-blood divergence occurred in all gliomas, most in low-grade ones. CDR3 overlap between tissue and blood was very small.

A note on this clonotype: Antigen specificity is unknown.

TCR alpha and beta CDR3 regions were amplified from RNA using iRepertoire nested multiplex PCR. Tissue mRNA or PBMC total RNA, about 85-400 ng, went into one-step reverse transcription and amplification. MiXCR, run by TCRdb on the multiplex PCR reads, gives a single entry per CDR3 protein. In the table there are around 180,000 distinct CDR3 sequences, around 40% of which are singletons. The clonotype originates from a human donor with low-grade glioma or glioblastoma, undergoing nonglioma brain surgery, or in good health (not recorded which). Sequencing was done on a sample of glioma tissue, nonneoplastic brain tissue, or PBMCs (not recorded which).

This chain's CDR3 is CASTRGLAGVSSYEQYF. CDR3 in DNA: TGTGCCAGCACCCGCGGACTAGCGGGAGTCTCCTCCTACGAGCAGTACTTC. The gene calls are TRBV2 and TRBJ2-7, with 13 positions matching TRBD2. V lost 7 bases and J lost 0; bases outside the gene matches: 9. Per germline, CDR1 SNHLY and CDR2 FYNNEI. There are 17 residues in the CDR3.